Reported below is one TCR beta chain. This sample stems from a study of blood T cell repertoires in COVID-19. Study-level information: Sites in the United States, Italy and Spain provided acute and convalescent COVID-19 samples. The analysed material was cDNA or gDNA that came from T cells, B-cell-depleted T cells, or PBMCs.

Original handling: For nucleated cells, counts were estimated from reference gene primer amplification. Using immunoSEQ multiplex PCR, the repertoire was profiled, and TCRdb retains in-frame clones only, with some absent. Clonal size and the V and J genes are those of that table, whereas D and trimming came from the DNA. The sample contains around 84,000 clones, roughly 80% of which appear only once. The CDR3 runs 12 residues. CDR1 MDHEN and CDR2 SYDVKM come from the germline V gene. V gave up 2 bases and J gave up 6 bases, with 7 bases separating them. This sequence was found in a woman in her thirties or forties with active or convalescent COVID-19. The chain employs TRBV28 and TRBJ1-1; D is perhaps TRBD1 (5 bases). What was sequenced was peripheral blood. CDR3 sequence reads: CASSLQGAEAFF. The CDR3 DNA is TGTGCCAGCAGTTTACAGGGCGCTGAAGCTTTCTTT.